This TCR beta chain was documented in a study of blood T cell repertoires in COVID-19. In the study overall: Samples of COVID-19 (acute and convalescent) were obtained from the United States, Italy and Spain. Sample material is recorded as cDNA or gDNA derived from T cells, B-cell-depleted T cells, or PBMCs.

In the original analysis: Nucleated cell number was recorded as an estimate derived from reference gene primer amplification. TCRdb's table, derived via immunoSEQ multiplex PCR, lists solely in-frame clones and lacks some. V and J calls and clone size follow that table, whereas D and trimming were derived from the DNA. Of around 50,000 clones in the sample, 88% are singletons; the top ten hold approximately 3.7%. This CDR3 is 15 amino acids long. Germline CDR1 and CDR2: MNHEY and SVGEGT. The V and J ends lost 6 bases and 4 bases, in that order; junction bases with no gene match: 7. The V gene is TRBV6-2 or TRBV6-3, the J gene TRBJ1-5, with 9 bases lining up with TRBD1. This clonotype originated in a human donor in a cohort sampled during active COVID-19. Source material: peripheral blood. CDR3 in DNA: TGTGCCAGCAGCCGCGTGACAGGGGGAAATCAGCCCCAGCATTTT. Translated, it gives CASSRVTGGNQPQHF.